This T cell receptor (beta chain) was retrieved from a study of T-cell memory formation after mild COVID-19 (dated by TCRdb to about 2021). Context from the whole study: Most TCR sequence clusters were specific to one of the two donors. T-cell clones expanding and contracting after mild COVID-19 in two donors were tracked by longitudinal TCRalpha and TCRbeta repertoire sequencing. The cohort was made up of two young adult volunteers, one female and one male, who were previously healthy.

Overall study outcomes, separate from this receptor: The study covered only two mild cases, and larger cohorts including severe cases with pre-infection samples were considered necessary. Clones that contracted from day 15 to 85 showed balanced CD4/CD8 phenotypes, whereas a second wave of clones that expanded from day 15 to 37 leaned towards CD4+. The second-wave clones that peaked on day 37 were not confirmed to be SARS-CoV-2 specific. Contracting CD4+ clones were found mainly in CM and EM memory subsets, while CD8+ clones were enriched in EMRA. Some responding clones were found in pre-infection memory, which suggests that pre-existing cross-reactive memory T cells took part in the SARS-CoV-2 response.

TCRdb shows the sequencer as Illumina NovaSeq 6000. TCRalpha and TCRbeta cDNA libraries were built by 5'RACE with constant-segment primers, adding sample barcodes and unique molecular identifiers. Trizol reagent was used to extract RNA from every sample. Library amplification was performed in two PCR steps, and a second sample barcode and Illumina TruSeq adapters were introduced in the second step. Libraries were sequenced on an Illumina NovaSeq with 2 x 150 bp paired-end reads. Processing in the source paper ran as follows. With migec v1.2.7, reads were demultiplexed and then collapsed into UMI-guided consensus sequences. Using mixcr v2.1.11, the UMI consensuses were aligned to TRA and TRB V and J templates and assembled into clonotypes. Clonotypes were classified as expanded or contracted when called significant by both edgeR and NoisET, with noise models trained on biological replicates. For edgeR calls, the thresholds were a false discovery rate-adjusted p below 0.01 and a log2 fold-change of 1. As an exploratory analysis of dynamics, max-normalized trajectories of the 1000 most abundant clonotypes were examined with PCA combined with hierarchical clustering. Separately sequenced CD4+ and CD8+ repertoires were used to assign a CD4 or CD8 phenotype to each responding clone. TCRdb handled the public reads itself, with Q25 trimming in fastp and clone calling in MiXCR, and kept productive beta chains. Every entry covers one CDR3 protein and lists the most common genes and DNA from its rows. The V and J calls shown here were made by TCRdb, not taken from the authors' results. Counted in this sample were under 650,000 distinct CDR3 sequences; around 17% of them appeared once. The biggest ten clones account for about 12% of the sample.

CDR1 and CDR2, per the germline V gene (reference sequence), are MNHNY and SVGAGI. Relative to germline, V is missing 6 bases and J is missing 4 bases, with 8 bases of the junction outside any gene match. The CDR3 goes from the cysteine to the phenylalanine over 15 residues. The read is trimmed to its CDR3 DNA, 45 bases read in frame from base 1. The sample holds a few counts of this clonotype. Its antigen remains undetermined. Base-call qualities are not available, and no considerably larger clone is one nucleotide away. Ficoll-Paque density gradient centrifugation was the method used to isolate PBMCs.

This receptor was taken from an adult woman who had mild COVID-19 (a few samples of this study predate the infection). The sample titles of this study are shuffled in the database, so cell type and time point are left out; the donor was told from shared clones. Specimen: PBMCs or a T cell subset sorted from them (not recorded which). The V and J genes are TRBV6-6 and TRBJ2-1; 8 of the junction bases match TRBD2. This receptor has the CDR3 CASSPGGAGYNEQFF. The DNA reads as follows: TGTGCCAGCAGCCCCGGGGGGGCGGGGTACAATGAGCAGTTCTTC.